The sequence of this T cell receptor beta chain was determined in a study of technical replicates of blood from a handful of donors. Trimming removed 1 base from V and 8 bases from J; junction bases left unmatched: 10. CDR3 size: 16 residues. The germline V gene has CDR1 SGHTA and CDR2 FQGTGA. Using immunoSEQ multiplex PCR, the repertoire was profiled, and TCRdb retains in-frame clones only, with some absent. The table has around 61,000 clones, 75% to 90% seen once. Material for sequencing was PBMCs. The rearrangement uses TRBV7-3 and TRBJ2-1, with 8 bases matching TRBD1. The clonotype was recovered from a human donor in good health. Some clones in this sample may be carry-over from other donors' samples. DNA for the CDR3: TGTGCCAGCAGCTTAAGTTTCGCAGGGGGCTCGGATGAGCAGTTCTTC. This encodes CASSLSFAGGSDEQFF.